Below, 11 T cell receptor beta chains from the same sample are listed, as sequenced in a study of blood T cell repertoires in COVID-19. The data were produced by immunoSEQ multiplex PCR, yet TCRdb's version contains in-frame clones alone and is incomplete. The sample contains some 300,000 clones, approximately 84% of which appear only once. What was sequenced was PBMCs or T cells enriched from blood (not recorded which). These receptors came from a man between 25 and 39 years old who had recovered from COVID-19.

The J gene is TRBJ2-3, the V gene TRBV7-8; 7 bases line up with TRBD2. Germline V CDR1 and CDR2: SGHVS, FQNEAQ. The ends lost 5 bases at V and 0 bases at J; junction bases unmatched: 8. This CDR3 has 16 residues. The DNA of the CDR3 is TGTGCCAGCAGCCGACCCTCTAGCGGAAGCACAGATACGCAGTATTTT. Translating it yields CASSRPSSGSTDTQYF.

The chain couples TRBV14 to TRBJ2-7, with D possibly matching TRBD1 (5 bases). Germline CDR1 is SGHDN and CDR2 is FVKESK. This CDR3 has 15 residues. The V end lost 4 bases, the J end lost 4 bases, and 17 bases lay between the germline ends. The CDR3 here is CASSPTDTPGYEQYF. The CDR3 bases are TGTGCCAGCAGCCCGACAGACACGCCCGGGTACGAGCAGTACTTC.

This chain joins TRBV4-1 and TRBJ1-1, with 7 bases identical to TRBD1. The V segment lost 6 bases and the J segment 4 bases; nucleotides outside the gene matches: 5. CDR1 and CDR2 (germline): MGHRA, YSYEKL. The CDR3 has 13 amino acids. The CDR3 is CASSYAGGTEAFF. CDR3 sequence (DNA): TGCGCCAGCAGTTATGCAGGGGGCACTGAAGCTTTCTTT.

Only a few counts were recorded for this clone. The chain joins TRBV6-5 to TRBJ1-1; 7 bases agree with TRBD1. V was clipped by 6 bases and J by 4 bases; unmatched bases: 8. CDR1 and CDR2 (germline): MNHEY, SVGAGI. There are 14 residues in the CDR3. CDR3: CASSATGLGTEAFF. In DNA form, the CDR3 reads TGTGCCAGCAGCGCGACAGGGTTGGGCACTGAAGCTTTCTTT.

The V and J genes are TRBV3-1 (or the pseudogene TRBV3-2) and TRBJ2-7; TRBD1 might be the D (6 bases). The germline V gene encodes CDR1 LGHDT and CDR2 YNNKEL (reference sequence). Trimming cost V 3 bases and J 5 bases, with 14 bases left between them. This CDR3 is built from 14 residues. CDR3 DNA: TGTGCCAGCAGCCACAGCAACAGGGAGCACGAGCAGTACTTC. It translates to CASSHSNREHEQYF.

Written as DNA, the CDR3 is TGTGCCAGTAGTATAAGGGAGGCCTATGGCTACACCTTC. Residues: CASSIREAYGYTF. The chain has TRBV19 and TRBJ1-2, with D hard to call. The length of the CDR3 is 13 residues. V lost 2 bases, J lost 4 bases, and 8 bases lay in between. Germline V gives CDR1 LNHDA, CDR2 SQIVND (reference sequence). The full variable domain, rest sourced from reference TRBV19 and TRBJ1-2, is DGGITQSPKYLFRKEGQNVTLSCEQNLNHDAMYWYRQDPGQGLRLIYYSQIVNDFQKGDIAEGYSVSREKKESFPLTVTSAQKNPTAFYLCASSIREAYGYTFGSGTRLTVV.

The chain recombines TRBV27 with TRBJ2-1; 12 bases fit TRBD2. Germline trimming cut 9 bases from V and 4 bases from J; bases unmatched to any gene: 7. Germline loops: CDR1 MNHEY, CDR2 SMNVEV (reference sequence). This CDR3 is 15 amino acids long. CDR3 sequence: CASTLTSGRYNEQFF. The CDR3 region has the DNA TGTGCCAGTACCCTCACTAGCGGGAGGTACAATGAGCAGTTCTTC.

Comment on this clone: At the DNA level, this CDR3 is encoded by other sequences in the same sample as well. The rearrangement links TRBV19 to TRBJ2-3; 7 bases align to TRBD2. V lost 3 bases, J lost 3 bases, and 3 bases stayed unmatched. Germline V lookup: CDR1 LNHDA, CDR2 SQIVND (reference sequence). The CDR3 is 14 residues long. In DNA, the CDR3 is TGTGCCAGTAGTATTGGGGGGGGTACAGATACGCAGTATTTT. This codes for CASSIGGGTDTQYF.

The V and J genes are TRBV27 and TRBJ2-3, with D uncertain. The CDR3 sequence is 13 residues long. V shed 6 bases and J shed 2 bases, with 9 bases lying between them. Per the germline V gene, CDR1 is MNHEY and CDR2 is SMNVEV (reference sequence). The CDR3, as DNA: TGTGCCAGCAGCCTGCGCCCCACAGATACGCAGTATTTT. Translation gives CASSLRPTDTQYF.

CDR3 nucleotide sequence: TGCAGTGCTCAATCACAGGAGACCCAGTACTTC. Residues: CSAQSQETQYF. V usage is TRBV20-1 and J usage is TRBJ2-5; no reliable D call. Trimming stripped 5 bases from V and 5 bases from J, with 9 bases between. This CDR3 is 11 amino acids long. Germline CDR1 DFQATT, CDR2 SNEGSKA (reference sequence).

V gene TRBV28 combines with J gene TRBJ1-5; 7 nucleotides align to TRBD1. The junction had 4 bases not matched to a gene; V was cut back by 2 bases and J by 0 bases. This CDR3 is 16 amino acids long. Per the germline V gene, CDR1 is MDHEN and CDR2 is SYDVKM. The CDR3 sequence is CASSLEQGYSNQPQHF. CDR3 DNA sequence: TGTGCCAGCAGTTTAGAACAGGGGTATAGCAATCAGCCCCAGCATTTT.